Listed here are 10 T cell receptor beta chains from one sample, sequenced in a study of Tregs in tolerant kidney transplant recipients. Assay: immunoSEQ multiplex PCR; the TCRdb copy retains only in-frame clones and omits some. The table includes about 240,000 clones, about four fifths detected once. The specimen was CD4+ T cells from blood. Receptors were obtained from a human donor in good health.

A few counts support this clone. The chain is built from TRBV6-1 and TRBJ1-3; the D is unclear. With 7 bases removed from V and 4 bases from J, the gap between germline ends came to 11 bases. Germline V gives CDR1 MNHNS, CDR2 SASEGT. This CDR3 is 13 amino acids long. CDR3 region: CASNGGMGNTIYF. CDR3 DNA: TGTGCCAGCAACGGTGGGATGGGAAACACCATATATTTT.

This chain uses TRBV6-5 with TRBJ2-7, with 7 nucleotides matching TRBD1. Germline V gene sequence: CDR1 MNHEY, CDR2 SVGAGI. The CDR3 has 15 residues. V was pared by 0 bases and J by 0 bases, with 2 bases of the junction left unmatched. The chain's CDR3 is CASSYSRGPSYEQYF. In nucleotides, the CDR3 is TGTGCCAGCAGTTACTCGAGGGGGCCCTCCTACGAGCAGTACTTC.

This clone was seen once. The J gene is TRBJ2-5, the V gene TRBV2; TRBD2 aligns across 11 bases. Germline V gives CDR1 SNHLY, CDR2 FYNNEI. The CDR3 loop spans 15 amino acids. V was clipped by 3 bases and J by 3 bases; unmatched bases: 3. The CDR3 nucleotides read TGTGCCAGCAGTGATAATAGCGGGGGGGAAGAGACCCAGTACTTC. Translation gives CASSDNSGGEETQYF. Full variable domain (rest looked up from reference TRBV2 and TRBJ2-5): EPEVTQTPSHQVTQMGQEVILRCVPISNHLYFYWYRQILGQKVEFLVSFYNNEISEKSEIFDDQFSVERPDGSNFTLKIRSTKLEDSAMYFCASSDNSGGEETQYFGPGTRLLVL.

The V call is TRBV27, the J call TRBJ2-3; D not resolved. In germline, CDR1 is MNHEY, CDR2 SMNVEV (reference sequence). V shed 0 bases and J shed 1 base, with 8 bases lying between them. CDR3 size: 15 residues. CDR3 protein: CASSLSRARTDTQYF. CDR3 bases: TGTGCCAGCAGTTTATCTAGGGCCCGCACAGATACGCAGTATTTT.

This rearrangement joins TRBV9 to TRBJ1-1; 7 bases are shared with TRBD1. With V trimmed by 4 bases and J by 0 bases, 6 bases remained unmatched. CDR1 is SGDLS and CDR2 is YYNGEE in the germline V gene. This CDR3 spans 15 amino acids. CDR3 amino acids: CASSSRTGLNTEAFF. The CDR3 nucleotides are TGTGCCAGCAGCTCCCGGACAGGTTTGAACACTGAAGCTTTCTTT.

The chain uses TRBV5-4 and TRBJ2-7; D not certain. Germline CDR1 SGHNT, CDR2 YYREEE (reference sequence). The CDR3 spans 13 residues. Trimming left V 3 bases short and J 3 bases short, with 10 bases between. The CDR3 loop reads CASSYQPGYEQYF. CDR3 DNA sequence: TGTGCCAGCAGCTATCAGCCCGGCTACGAGCAGTACTTC.

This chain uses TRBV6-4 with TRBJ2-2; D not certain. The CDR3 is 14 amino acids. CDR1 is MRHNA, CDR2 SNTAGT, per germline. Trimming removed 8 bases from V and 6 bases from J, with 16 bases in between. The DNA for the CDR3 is TGTGCCAGCCCCGCCCGGCTAGACCCCGGGGAGCTGTTTTTT. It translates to CASPARLDPGELFF.

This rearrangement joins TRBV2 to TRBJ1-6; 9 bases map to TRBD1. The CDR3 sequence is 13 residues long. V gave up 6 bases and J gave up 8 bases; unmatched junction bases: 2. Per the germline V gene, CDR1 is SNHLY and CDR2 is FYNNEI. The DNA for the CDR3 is TGTGCCAGCAGGGACAGGGGTTATTCACCCCTCCACTTT. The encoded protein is CASRDRGYSPLHF. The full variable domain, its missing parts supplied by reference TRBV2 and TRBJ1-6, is EPEVTQTPSHQVTQMGQEVILRCVPISNHLYFYWYRQILGQKVEFLVSFYNNEISEKSEIFDDQFSVERPDGSNFTLKIRSTKLEDSAMYFCASRDRGYSPLHFGNGTRLTVT.

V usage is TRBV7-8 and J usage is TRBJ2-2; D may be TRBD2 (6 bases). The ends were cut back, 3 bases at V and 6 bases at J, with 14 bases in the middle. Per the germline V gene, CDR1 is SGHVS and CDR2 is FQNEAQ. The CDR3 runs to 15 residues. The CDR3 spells CASSFRGLPSGELFF. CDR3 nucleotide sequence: TGTGCCAGCAGCTTTAGGGGACTCCCGTCCGGGGAGCTGTTTTTT.

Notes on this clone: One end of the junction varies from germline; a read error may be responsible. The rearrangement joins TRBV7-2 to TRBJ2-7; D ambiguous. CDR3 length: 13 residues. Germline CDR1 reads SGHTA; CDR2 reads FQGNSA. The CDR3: CASSLGSPYGQYF. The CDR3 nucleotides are TGTGCCAGCAGCTTAGGCAGCCCCTACGGGCAGTACTTC. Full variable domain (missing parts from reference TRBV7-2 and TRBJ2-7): GAGVSQSPSNKVTEKGKDVELRCDPISGHTALYWYRQSLGQGLEFLIYFQGNSAPDKSGLPSDRFSAERTGGSVSTLTIQRTQQEDSAVYLCASSLGSPYGQYFGPGTRLTVT.